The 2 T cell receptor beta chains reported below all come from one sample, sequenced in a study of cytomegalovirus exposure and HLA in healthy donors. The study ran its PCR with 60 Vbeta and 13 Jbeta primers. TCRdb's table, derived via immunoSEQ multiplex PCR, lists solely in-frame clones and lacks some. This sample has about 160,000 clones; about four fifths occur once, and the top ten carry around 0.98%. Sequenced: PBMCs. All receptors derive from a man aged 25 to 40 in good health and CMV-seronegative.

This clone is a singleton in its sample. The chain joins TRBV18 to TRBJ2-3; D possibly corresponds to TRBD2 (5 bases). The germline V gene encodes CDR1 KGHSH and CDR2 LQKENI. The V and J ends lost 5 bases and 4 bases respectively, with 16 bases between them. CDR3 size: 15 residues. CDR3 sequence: CASSSGSNRPDTQYF. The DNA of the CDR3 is TGTGCCAGCTCATCGGGGAGCAACCGCCCAGATACGCAGTATTTT.

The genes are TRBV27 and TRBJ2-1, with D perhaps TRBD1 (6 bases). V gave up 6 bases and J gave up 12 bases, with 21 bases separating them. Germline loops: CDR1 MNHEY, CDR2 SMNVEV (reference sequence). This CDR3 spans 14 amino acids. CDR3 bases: TGTGCCAGCAGCCATACCTCGGACAGTCTCAGGCAGTTCTTC. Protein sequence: CASSHTSDSLRQFF.